This TCR beta chain was identified in a study of control samples from healthy donors and cancer patients. Germline CDR1 LNHDA, CDR2 SQIVND (reference sequence). This CDR3 contains 14 residues. V shed 6 bases and J 3 bases; nucleotides not matched to a gene: 7. Sequencing was performed with immunoSEQ multiplex PCR; in TCRdb, only in-frame clones are kept and a portion is missing. The sample lists 70,000 to 85,000 clones, 65% to 90% occurring once. This chain joins TRBV19 and TRBJ1-1; TRBD1 agrees at 7 bases. Specimen: PBMCs. This clonotype originated in a man aged 60 to 75 with head and neck cancer. This chain's CDR3 is CASRPGGKDTEAFF. In DNA, the CDR3 is TGTGCCAGTAGGCCAGGGGGTAAGGACACTGAAGCTTTCTTT.